This is a list of T cell receptor beta chains from one sample in a study of blood T cell repertoires in COVID-19. TCRdb's table, derived via immunoSEQ multiplex PCR, lists solely in-frame clones and lacks some. The repertoire holds 200,000 to 250,000 clones, with more than 75% as singletons. Material: peripheral blood. Receptors originate from a human donor in a cohort sampled during active COVID-19. CDR3s include the opening cysteine and the closing phenylalanine or tryptophan. The D gene is left open where the match is weak. Size is omitted from some rows. Given values are once, few, many or a class for expanded clones.

d_gene | j_gene | abundance | v_gene | CDR3aa | CDR3nt
TRBD2 | TRBJ2-1 | few | TRBV19 | CASRATSGNNEQFF | TGTGCCAGTAGGGCCACTAGCGGGAACAATGAGCAGTTCTTC
TRBD1 | TRBJ1-1 | - | TRBV30 | CAWRVGTGEGTEAFF | TGTGCCTGGAGGGTAGGGACAGGGGAAGGAACTGAAGCTTTCTTT
TRBD2 | TRBJ2-7 | - | TRBV7-2 | CASSPPSGRTEQYF | TGTGCCAGCAGCCCCCCTAGCGGGAGGACCGAGCAGTACTTC
TRBD1 | TRBJ2-1 | - | TRBV7-2 | CASSLRLSGQGLNEQFF | TGTGCCAGCAGCCTAAGGCTGTCGGGACAGGGTCTCAATGAGCAGTTCTTC
TRBD2 | TRBJ2-1 | - | TRBV7-3 | CASSPGAGGPSPYNEQFF | TGTGCCAGCAGCCCGGGAGCGGGGGGCCCTAGCCCCTACAATGAGCAGTTCTTC
- | TRBJ2-7 | - | TRBV7-6 | CASSLGDTETYSYEQYF | TGTGCCAGCAGCTTAGGGGACACGGAAACCTACTCCTACGAGCAGTACTTC
- | TRBJ1-2 | - | TRBV6-4 | CASRPNGQSYGYTF | TGTGCCAGCAGACCAAACGGACAGAGCTATGGCTACACCTTC
TRBD1 | TRBJ2-3 | - | TRBV5-6 | CASSFPGGWVEGADTQYF | TGTGCCAGCAGCTTTCCAGGGGGCTGGGTAGAAGGCGCGGATACGCAGTATTTT
TRBD1 | TRBJ1-1 | - | TRBV18 | CASSKGQGAAEAFF | TGTGCCAGCTCAAAAGGACAGGGGGCTGCGGAAGCTTTCTTT
- | TRBJ1-2 | - | TRBV5-5 | CASSVDRNYGYTF | TGTGCCAGCAGCGTGGACAGAAACTATGGCTACACCTTC
- | TRBJ1-3 | few | TRBV25-1 | CASSEWGGEDTIYF | TGTGCCAGCAGTGAATGGGGGGGGGAAGACACCATATATTTT
TRBD1 | TRBJ1-2 | - | TRBV11-2 | CASSLDRDSNYGYTF | TGTGCCAGCAGCTTAGATCGGGACAGCAACTATGGCTACACCTTC
- | TRBJ1-3 | once | TRBV9 | CASSVVQGAGNTIYF | TGTGCCAGCAGCGTAGTACAGGGAGCTGGAAACACCATATATTTT